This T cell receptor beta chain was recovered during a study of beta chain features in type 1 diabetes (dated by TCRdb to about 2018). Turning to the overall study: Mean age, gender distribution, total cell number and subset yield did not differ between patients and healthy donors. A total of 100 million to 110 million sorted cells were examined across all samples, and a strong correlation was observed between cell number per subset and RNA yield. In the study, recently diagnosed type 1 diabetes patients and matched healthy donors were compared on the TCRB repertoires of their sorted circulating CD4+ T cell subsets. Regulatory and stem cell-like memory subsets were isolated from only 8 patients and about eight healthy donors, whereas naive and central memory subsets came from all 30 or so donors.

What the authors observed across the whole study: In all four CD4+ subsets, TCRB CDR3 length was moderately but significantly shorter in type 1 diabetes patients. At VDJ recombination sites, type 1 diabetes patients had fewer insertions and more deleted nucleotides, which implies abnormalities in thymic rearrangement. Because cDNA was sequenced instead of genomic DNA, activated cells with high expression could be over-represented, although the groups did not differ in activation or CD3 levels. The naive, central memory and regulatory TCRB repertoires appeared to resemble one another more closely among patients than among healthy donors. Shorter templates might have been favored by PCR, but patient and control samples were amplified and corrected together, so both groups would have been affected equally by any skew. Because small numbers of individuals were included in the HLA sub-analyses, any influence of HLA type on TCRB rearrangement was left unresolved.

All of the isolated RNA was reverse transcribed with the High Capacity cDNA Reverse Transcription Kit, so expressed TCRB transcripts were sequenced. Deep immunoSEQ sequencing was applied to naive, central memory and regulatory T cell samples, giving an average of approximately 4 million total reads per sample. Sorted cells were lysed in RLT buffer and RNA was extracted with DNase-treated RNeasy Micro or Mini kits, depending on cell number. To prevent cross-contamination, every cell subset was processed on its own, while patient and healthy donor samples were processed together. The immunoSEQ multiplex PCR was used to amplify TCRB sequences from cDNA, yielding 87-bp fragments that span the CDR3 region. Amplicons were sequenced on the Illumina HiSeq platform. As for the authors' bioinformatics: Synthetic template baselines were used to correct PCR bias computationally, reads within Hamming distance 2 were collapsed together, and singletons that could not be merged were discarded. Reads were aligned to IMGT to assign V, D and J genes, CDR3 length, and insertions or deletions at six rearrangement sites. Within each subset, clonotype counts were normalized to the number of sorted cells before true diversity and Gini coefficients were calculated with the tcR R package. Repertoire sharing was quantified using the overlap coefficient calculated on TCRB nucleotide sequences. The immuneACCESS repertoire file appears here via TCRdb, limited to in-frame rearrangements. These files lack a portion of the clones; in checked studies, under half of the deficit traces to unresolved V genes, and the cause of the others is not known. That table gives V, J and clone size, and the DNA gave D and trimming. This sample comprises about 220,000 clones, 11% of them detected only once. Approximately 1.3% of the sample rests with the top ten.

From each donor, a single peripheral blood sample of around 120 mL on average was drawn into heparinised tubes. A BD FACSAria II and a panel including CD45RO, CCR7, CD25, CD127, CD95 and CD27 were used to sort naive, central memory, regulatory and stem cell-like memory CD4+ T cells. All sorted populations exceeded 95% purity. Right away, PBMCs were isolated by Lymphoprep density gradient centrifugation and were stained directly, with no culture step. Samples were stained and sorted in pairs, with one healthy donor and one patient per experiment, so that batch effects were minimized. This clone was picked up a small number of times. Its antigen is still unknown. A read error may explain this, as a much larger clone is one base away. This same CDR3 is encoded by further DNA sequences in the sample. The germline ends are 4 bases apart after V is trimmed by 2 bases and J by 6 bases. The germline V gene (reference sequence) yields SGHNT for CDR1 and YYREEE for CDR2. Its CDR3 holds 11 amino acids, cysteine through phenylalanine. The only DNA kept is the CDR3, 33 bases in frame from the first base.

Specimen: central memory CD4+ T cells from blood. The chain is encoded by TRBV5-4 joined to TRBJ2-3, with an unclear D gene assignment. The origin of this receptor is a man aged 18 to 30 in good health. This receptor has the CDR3 CASSLADTQYF. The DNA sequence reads TGTGCCAGCAGCTTAGCGGATACGCAGTATTTT.